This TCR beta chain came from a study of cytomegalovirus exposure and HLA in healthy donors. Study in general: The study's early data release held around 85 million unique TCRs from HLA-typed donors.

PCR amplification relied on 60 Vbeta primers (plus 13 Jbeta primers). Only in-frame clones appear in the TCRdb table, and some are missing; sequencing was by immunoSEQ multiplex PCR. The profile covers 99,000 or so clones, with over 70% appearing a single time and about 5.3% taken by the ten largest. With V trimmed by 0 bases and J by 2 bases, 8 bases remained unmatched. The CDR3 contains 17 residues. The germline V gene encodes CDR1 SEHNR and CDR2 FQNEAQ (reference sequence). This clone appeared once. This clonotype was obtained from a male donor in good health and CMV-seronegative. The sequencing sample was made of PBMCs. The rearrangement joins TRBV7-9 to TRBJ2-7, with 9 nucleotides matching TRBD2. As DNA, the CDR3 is TGTGCCAGCAGCTTAGCGGGAAGCGGGAGGCCCGCCTACGAGCAGTACTTC. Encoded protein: CASSLAGSGRPAYEQYF.